This TCR beta chain appears in the sequencing data of a study of blood T cell repertoires in COVID-19. As for the study in general: From T cells, B-cell-depleted T cells, or PBMCs came the material, which was cDNA or gDNA.

In terms of age and location, participants ranged from roughly 18 to 100 years and lived in approximately 24 US areas. Self-reported history from a screening survey and questionnaire set each donor's cohort. The recovered donors of Cohort 3 showed two negative PCRs, clearance, or symptom resolution. Produced via immunoSEQ multiplex PCR; TCRdb's table is partial and in-frame only. This table has 350,000 or so clones, about 90% appearing once. This TCR was recovered from a woman in her 30s who had recovered from COVID-19. Sequenced material: PBMCs or T cells enriched from blood (not recorded which).

Here the CDR3 reads CASMGQTNTGELFF. Written as DNA, the CDR3 is TGCGCCAGCATGGGACAGACTAACACCGGGGAGCTGTTTTTT. This rearrangement joins TRBV10-2 to TRBJ2-2; 7 bases align to TRBD1. The CDR3 totals 14 residues. Trimming removed 7 bases from V and 2 bases from J; junction bases left unmatched: 4. The germline V gene encodes CDR1 WSHSY and CDR2 SAAADI.